This TCR beta chain was recorded in a study of blood T cell repertoires in COVID-19 (TCRdb year 2020). Background on the whole study: Samples from collaborators originated in the United States, Italy and Spain and spanned both the acute and convalescent phases of COVID-19. The prospective study material was composed of cDNA or gDNA derived from T cells, B-cell-depleted T cells, or PBMCs. The dataset comprised deeply sampled blood TCRbeta repertoires from subjects exposed to, actively infected with, or recovered from COVID-19. A freely available public database, intended as a resource for researchers studying the immune response to SARS-CoV-2, is where the repertoires were released. The samples were drawn from two sources: the first 160 participants of the ongoing ImmuneRACE study, and 1,254 subjects contributed by 6 global collaborators. Nearly every sample came with metadata listing a de-identified subject ID, COVID-19 status, age in years and sex. HLA class I and class II types, where available, came from metadata supplied by the sample provider rather than from assay-based typing.

From V the trimming removes 10 bases and from J it removes 3 bases, while the gene matches leave 9 bases of the junction unaccounted for. CDR1 MNHEY and CDR2 SVGAGI are derived from the germline V gene. The CDR3, from cysteine to phenylalanine, totals 14 residues. CDR3 DNA only is kept here, 42 bases in frame from base 1. This clone was found many times. Its antigen is still unknown. Base qualities are not recorded, but no much larger clone differs from it by a single base. In Seattle, one collaborating source enrolled patients while the infection was active and tracked those patients longitudinally over the course of disease. Collaborating institutions collected whole blood in K2EDTA tubes following their own protocols. For TCRbeta analysis, collaborators shipped samples as frozen whole blood, isolated PBMCs, or DNA extracted from either of those sample types. TCRbeta CDR3 regions were amplified from genomic DNA using the immunoSEQ Assay, a bias-controlled multiplex PCR. For the original study's pipeline: The number of nucleated cells in each sample was estimated by amplification of reference gene primers within the assay. To quantify the absolute abundance of each unique TCRbeta CDR3 rearrangement, sequence reads were collapsed and filtered. Productive Simpson clonality was computed per sample as the square root of Simpson's diversity index over productive rearrangements. TCRdb took over this immuneACCESS table, retaining in-frame rearrangements with V and J assigned. Such tables are incomplete; in checked studies, under half of the missing clones stem from an unresolved V gene, and the remainder is unexplained. V, J and clone size derive from that table, while D and trimming were established from the DNA sequence. The table for this sample lists over 150,000 clones; roughly 79% of them were counted only once. The top ten constitute about 12% of the sample.

On the study overall, not on this receptor specifically: The amount of clinical and demographic metadata varied by source and participant and was provided uncurated.

This receptor was taken from a woman of 80 years or more with COVID-19, enrolled during active disease. The sample taken for sequencing was peripheral blood. Rearrangement joined TRBV6-5 to TRBJ1-5; the junction holds 7 bases that match TRBD1. The CDR3 sequence is CATRRGGPNQPQHF. Read as DNA, the sequence is TGTGCCACCAGGCGAGGGGGCCCCAATCAGCCCCAGCATTTT.